A single sample gave rise to the 31 T cell receptor beta chains below, sequenced in a study of prognosis after radiotherapy for stage I lung cancer (TCRdb year 2021). Sequencing instrument: Illumina HiSeq 3000. Two rounds of multiplex PCR on genomic DNA were used to amplify the TCR beta CDR3 region. In the first PCR round, primers specific to each TRBV and TRBJ gene were used, and the primer sequences were filed in Chinese patent CN105087789A. The raw public data were reprocessed by TCRdb itself: fastp quality trimming at Q25, MiXCR clonotype calling, in-frame beta chains only. Each CDR3 protein appears once, grouped with its most common genes and DNA. For this sample the table gives around 60,000 distinct CDR3 sequences, of which 26% were detected only once. The biggest ten clones account for roughly 7.5% of the sample. The source material was PBMCs, sampled before or after stereotactic body radiation therapy (not recorded which). The receptors shown here come from a donor aged 50 or older with non-small cell lung cancer.

This clonotype appeared many times. This rearrangement joins TRBV4-3 to TRBJ1-2; the D gene is possibly TRBD1 (5 bases). V shed 1 base and J shed 4 bases, with 19 bases lying between them. This CDR3 contains 17 residues. CDR1 and CDR2 from the germline V gene are LGHNA and YSLEER. This CDR3 is CASSQGVGRGQGYGYTF. CDR3 sequence (DNA): TGCGCCAGCAGCCAAGGGGTCGGCCGAGGTCAGGGCTATGGCTACACCTTC.

This clonotype was recorded many times. V and J are TRBV11-2 and TRBJ2-1; D is possibly TRBD1 (6 bases). This CDR3 comprises 15 residues. Trimming took off 5 bases at V and 6 bases at J, with 17 bases between the two ends. From germline, CDR1 is SGHAT and CDR2 FQNNGV. The CDR3 coding sequence is TGTGCCAGCAGCGCCTACAGGGCTGGGGGCAATGAGCAGTTCTTC. This gives the protein CASSAYRAGGNEQFF.

Many counts were recorded for this clonotype. The V call is TRBV20-1, the J call TRBJ2-3; TRBD1 matches at 8 bases. V lost 3 bases to trimming and J lost 0 bases; unmatched junction nucleotides: 5. Germline loops: CDR1 DFQATT, CDR2 SNEGSKA (reference sequence). This CDR3 comprises 15 residues. CDR3 sequence (DNA): TGCAGTGCTAGCGACAGACAGGGGAGCACAGATACGCAGTATTTT. Its protein product is CSASDRQGSTDTQYF.

This clonotype has a count of ten or more. V is TRBV20-1 and J is TRBJ1-2, with 12 bases matching TRBD1. This CDR3 is 16 amino acids long. Germline V gene sequence: CDR1 DFQATT, CDR2 SNEGSKA (reference sequence). With 6 bases clipped from V and 5 bases from J, the junction kept 13 bases outside the gene matches. The CDR3 DNA reads as TGCAGTGCCCCCGGGACAGGGGGCGAGATATGGTATGGCTACACCTTC. This codes for CSAPGTGGEIWYGYTF.

This clonotype was observed a handful of times. The genes are TRBV5-4 and TRBJ2-7, with 8 bases fitting TRBD1. Germline lookup yields CDR1 SGHNT and CDR2 YYREEE (reference sequence). V lost 3 bases and J lost 4; bases outside the gene matches: 21. This CDR3 has 19 residues. The CDR3 nucleotides are TGTGCCAGCAGCTCCTTGGACCAGCCGGGGGCAGGGGGCAGGTACGAGCAGTACTTC. This translates into CASSSLDQPGAGGRYEQYF.

The chain couples TRBV6-1 to TRBJ2-2; D possibly corresponds to TRBD1 (6 bases). This CDR3 region has 14 residues. Germline CDR1 reads MNHNS; CDR2 reads SASEGT. V gave up 11 bases and J gave up 4 bases, with 17 bases separating them. CDR3 sequence (DNA): TGTGCCTCCCTCAGGGGCTATGTCACCGGGGAGCTGTTTTTT. This translates into CASLRGYVTGELFF.

This clonotype was counted many times. This chain links TRBV7-2 with TRBJ2-7; D tentatively reads TRBD1 or TRBD2 (5 bases each). This CDR3 has 14 amino acids. CDR1 is SGHTA, CDR2 FQGNSA, per germline. With 6 bases removed from V and 0 bases from J, the gap between germline ends came to 12 bases. CDR3 in amino acids: CASSWGRRSYEQYF. Written as DNA, the CDR3 is TGTGCCAGCAGTTGGGGACGCCGCTCCTACGAGCAGTACTTC.

Remarks on this clonotype: With a much larger clone just one base away, this may be a read error. This chain uses TRBV3-1 with TRBJ2-3; the D call may be TRBD1 or TRBD2 (5 bases each). CDR3 length: 17 amino acids. Germline CDR1 is LGHDT and CDR2 is YNNKEL (reference sequence). CDR3 in DNA: TGTGCCAACAGCCAAATAAAAGTTGTGGGGGTGCCAGATACGCAGTATTTT. Its protein is CANSQIKVVGVPDTQYF.

At least ten counts were recorded for this clonotype. This rearrangement joins TRBV29-1 to TRBJ1-2; no clear D gene. The CDR3 extends over 13 amino acids. Trimming stripped 7 bases from V and 6 bases from J, with 18 bases between. From germline, CDR1 is SQVTM and CDR2 ANQGSEA. The CDR3: CSAQSPQTDGYTF. CDR3 coding DNA: TGCAGCGCCCAATCGCCCCAAACAGATGGCTACACCTTC.

This clonotype was detected many times. V usage is TRBV5-1 and J usage is TRBJ2-7; the D gene is possibly TRBD2 (5 bases). Per the germline V gene, CDR1 is SGHRS and CDR2 is YFSETQ. Deletions cut 4 bases from V and 4 bases from J, with 15 bases between. This CDR3 spans 14 amino acids. CDR3 residues: CASSPGSPPYEQYF. The CDR3 DNA sequence: TGCGCCAGCAGCCCGGGATCGCCCCCGTACGAGCAGTACTTC.

Regarding this clonotype: Compared with germline, one end of the junction differs, possibly owing to a read error. This sequence joins TRBV6-5 and TRBJ2-2, with D perhaps TRBD1 (5 bases). CDR3 length equals 15 residues. Germline V gene sequence: CDR1 MNHEY, CDR2 SVGAGI. As DNA, the CDR3 is TGTGCCAGCAGTTACTCGGCAGGACACACCGTGGAGCTGTTTTTT. Translation: CASSYSAGHTVELFF.

V usage is TRBV5-4 and J usage is TRBJ1-1, with a possible D match to TRBD1 (6 bases). Trimming took off 4 bases at V and 2 bases at J, with 12 bases between the two ends. Germline V gene data show CDR1 as SGHNT and CDR2 as YYREEE (reference sequence). The CDR3 is 14 residues long. The CDR3 is CASSGRTVNTEAFF. The CDR3 DNA reads TGTGCCAGCAGCGGTAGGACAGTAAACACTGAAGCTTTCTTT.

This clonotype was detected only once. The V and J genes are TRBV6-1 and TRBJ2-7; D call uncertain. Germline lookup yields CDR1 MNHNS and CDR2 SASEGT. This CDR3 contains 15 residues. V lost 6 bases and J 3 bases, leaving 18 bases between the germline ends. The CDR3: CASRVGPIVNYEQYF. Here the CDR3 DNA reads TGTGCCAGCAGGGTGGGCCCAATCGTAAACTACGAGCAGTACTTC.

Details on this clonotype: Germline is not matched at one junction end, which may reflect a read error. The CDR3 nucleotides are TGTGCCAGCAGTCAACAGGGGGCTGGCACAGATACGCAGTATTTC. It specifies CASSQQGAGTDTQYF. This sequence joins TRBV6-1 and TRBJ2-3; TRBD1 matches 9 bases. CDR1 and CDR2 from the germline V gene are MNHNS and SASEGT. This CDR3 region has 15 residues.

As to this clonotype: It may be a read error: a sequence one base away is much more abundant. The V and J genes are TRBV3-1 and TRBJ1-3; 8 nucleotides align to TRBD1. The length of the CDR3 is 19 residues. The germline gives CDR1 LGHDT, CDR2 YNNKEL (reference sequence). CDR3 in amino acids: CASRQEGVRDRGFGNTIYF. The CDR3 nucleotides are TGTGCCAGCAGACAAGAAGGGGTCCGAGACAGGGGATTTGGAAACACCATATATTTT.

In this sample, this clonotype turned up many times. CDR3 in DNA: TGTGCCAGTAGTGTACTAACACCGCCCGGCTACACCTTC. Protein: CASSVLTPPGYTF. The V gene is TRBV19, the J gene TRBJ1-2; D is unresolved. Germline CDR1 and CDR2: LNHDA and SQIVND (reference sequence). Between the trimmed V and J ends, which lost 5 bases and 8 bases, there was a span of 15 bases. This CDR3 is 13 amino acids long.

The chain carries TRBV12-3 or TRBV12-4 and TRBJ1-4; D might be TRBD1 (6 bases). Deletions cut 6 bases from V and 0 bases from J, with 14 bases between. The CDR3 is made up of 16 amino acids. The CDR3 protein is CASSPRGSATNEKLFF. DNA of the CDR3: TGTGCCAGCAGCCCAAGGGGGTCAGCAACTAATGAAAAACTGTTTTTT.

The gene calls are TRBV28 and TRBJ2-7; 8 positions match TRBD2. Germline lookup yields CDR1 MDHEN and CDR2 SYDVKM. The CDR3 sequence is 19 residues long. With V trimmed by 3 bases and J by 0 bases, 16 bases remained unmatched. The CDR3 protein is CASSFPLTSVVLNSYEQYF. In nucleotides, the CDR3 is TGTGCCAGCAGTTTTCCCCTGACTAGCGTTGTGCTCAACTCCTACGAGCAGTACTTC.

This clonotype was found many times. The CDR3 sequence is CAISVGTSGGAFTDTQYF. CDR3 DNA sequence: TGTGCCATCAGTGTAGGGACTAGCGGGGGGGCCTTCACAGATACGCAGTATTTT. The V gene is TRBV10-3, the J gene TRBJ2-3; 16 bases align to TRBD2. Germline lookup yields CDR1 ENHRY and CDR2 SYGVKD. With V trimmed by 4 bases and J by 2 bases, 6 bases remained unmatched. CDR3 length equals 18 residues.

This clonotype appeared many times. The rearrangement joins TRBV4-3 to TRBJ2-7, with a weak D call TRBD1 (6 bases). The CDR3 totals 15 residues. V lost 4 bases to trimming and J lost 2 bases, with 15 bases between them. CDR1 is LGHNA and CDR2 is YSLEER in the germline V gene. This CDR3 is CASSLQTGPPYEQYF. The CDR3 DNA sequence: TGCGCCAGCAGCCTTCAAACAGGGCCTCCCTACGAGCAGTACTTC.

This clonotype was observed many times. This chain joins TRBV20-1 and TRBJ1-4, with a tentative D call TRBD1 (5 bases). Per germline, CDR1 DFQATT and CDR2 SNEGSKA (reference sequence). The CDR3 has 10 amino acids. Trimming removed 6 bases at V and 10 bases at J, with 9 bases between. This CDR3 reads CSAQRGKLFF. For the CDR3, the DNA is TGCAGTGCCCAGAGGGGAAAACTGTTTTTT.

As concerns this clonotype: This CDR3 is missing its conserved last phenylalanine or tryptophan, likely due to a read error. V and J are TRBV5-1 and TRBJ2-1; D is undetermined. This CDR3 is 16 amino acids long. Germline CDR1 SGHRS, CDR2 YFSETQ. The V end lost 4 bases, the J end lost 11 bases, and 25 bases lay between the germline ends. Here the CDR3 DNA reads TGCGCCAGCAGCCCCCAGGCGGAGCTATCAATCGATAAGCAGTTCTTG. Its translation: CASSPQAELSIDKQFL.

The chain uses TRBV6-1 and TRBJ2-3, with TRBD2 matching 10 bases. In germline, CDR1 is MNHNS, CDR2 SASEGT. The CDR3 sequence is 15 residues long. V gave up 6 bases and J gave up 12 bases; unmatched junction bases: 15. The CDR3: CASRASGGASDIQYF. In DNA form, the CDR3 reads TGTGCCAGCAGAGCAAGCGGGGGGGCCTCAGATATTCAGTATTTT.

Concerning this clonotype itself: One base away lies a much larger clone, so this may be a sequencing read error. As DNA, the CDR3 is TGTGCCAGCAGTCCTAGCGGGGGGCGCTTTTTCAGGCTGCAGTTCTTC. This translates into CASSPSGGRFFRLQFF. The chain is built from TRBV12-3 or TRBV12-4 and TRBJ2-1, with 11 bases fitting TRBD2. This CDR3 contains 16 residues. Unmatched junction bases numbered 15, after V lost 5 bases and J lost 12 bases.

This clonotype was counted at least ten times. The CDR3 loop reads CASSQDPSGTDTQYF. The CDR3 bases are TGCGCCAGCAGCCAAGATCCTAGCGGCACAGATACGCAGTATTTT. The chain links TRBV4-3 to TRBJ2-3, with D possibly matching TRBD2 (6 bases). Looked up from germline, CDR1 is LGHNA and CDR2 is YSLEER. V lost 0 bases and J lost 1, with 8 bases in between. The CDR3 has 15 residues.

V and J are TRBV7-9 and TRBJ1-5, with 7 bases matching TRBD1. The CDR3 spans 15 residues. Germline V gene sequence: CDR1 SEHNR, CDR2 FQNEAQ (reference sequence). V shed 6 bases, J shed 1 base, and the junction held 6 bases outside the gene matches. CDR3 bases: TGTGCCAGCAGACGAACAGGGGAGAGCAATCAGCCCCAGCATTTT. Encoded protein: CASRRTGESNQPQHF.

There are many counts of this clonotype. This chain connects TRBV7-2 to TRBJ1-5, with TRBD1 as a possible D gene (6 bases). There are 14 residues in the CDR3. CDR1 and CDR2 (germline): SGHTA, FQGNSA. V was trimmed by 5 bases and J by 2 bases, leaving 10 bases between them. The CDR3 reads CASSPRQGNQPQHF. The CDR3 DNA follows: TGTGCCAGCAGCCCAAGACAGGGCAATCAGCCCCAGCATTTT.

This clonotype occurred many times. The chain joins TRBV12-3 or TRBV12-4 to TRBJ1-2; perhaps TRBD1 as D (5 bases). There are 15 residues in the CDR3. V was shortened by 3 bases and J by 4 bases, with 15 bases between the two germline ends. This CDR3 is CASSFGTGRAYGYTF. CDR3 nucleotide sequence: TGTGCCAGCAGTTTTGGGACGGGCAGGGCCTATGGCTACACCTTC.

Only one count was recorded for this clonotype. A read error is possible here, since a much larger clone lies one base away. The genes are TRBV6-2 or TRBV6-3 and TRBJ2-5; 7 bases agree with TRBD1. The germline CDR1 and CDR2 sequences are MNHEY and SVGEGT. The J segment lost 4 bases and the V segment lost 8 bases, leaving 10 bases of the junction unmatched. The CDR3 sequence is 14 residues long. The CDR3 spells CASATGSKRETQYF. In nucleotides, the CDR3 is TGTGCCAGCGCGACAGGGAGTAAAAGAGAGACCCAGTACTTC.

This chain joins TRBV7-9 and TRBJ1-1; D call uncertain. This CDR3 is built from 12 residues. V was shortened by 4 bases and J by 5 bases, with 8 bases between the two germline ends. CDR1 SEHNR and CDR2 FQNEAQ come from the germline V gene (reference sequence). In DNA, the CDR3 is TGTGCCAGCAGCTACGGTATGACTGAAGCTTTCTTT. It encodes CASSYGMTEAFF. Based on the CDR3 plus reference TRBV7-9 and TRBJ1-1, the full variable domain is DTGVSQNPRHKITKRGQNVTFRCDPISEHNRLYWYRQTLGQGPEFLTYFQNEAQLEKSRLLSDRFSAERPKGSFSTLEIQRTEQGDSAMYLCASSYGMTEAFFGQGTRLTVV.

This clonotype was found many times. The chain has TRBV6-4 and TRBJ1-2; 9 positions agree with TRBD1. CDR3 size: 15 residues. The V and J ends lost 5 bases and 5 bases, in that order; junction bases with no gene match: 9. From germline, CDR1 is MRHNA and CDR2 SNTAGT. The CDR3 DNA follows: TGTGCCAGCAGTCCTCTCCCGGGACAGGGTTATGGCTACACCTTC. Translated: CASSPLPGQGYGYTF.